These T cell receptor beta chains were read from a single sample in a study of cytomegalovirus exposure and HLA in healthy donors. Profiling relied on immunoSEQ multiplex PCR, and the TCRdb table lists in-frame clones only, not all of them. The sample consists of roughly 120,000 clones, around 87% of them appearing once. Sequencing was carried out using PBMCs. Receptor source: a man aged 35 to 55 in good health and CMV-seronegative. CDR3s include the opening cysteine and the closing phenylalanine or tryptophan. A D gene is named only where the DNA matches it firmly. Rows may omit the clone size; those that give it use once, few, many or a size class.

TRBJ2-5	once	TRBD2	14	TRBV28	CASSPLAGLETQYF	TGTGCCAGCAGTCCCCTAGCGGGGTTAGAGACCCAGTACTTC
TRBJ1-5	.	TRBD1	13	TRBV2	CASSDQGDQPQHF	TGTGCCAGCAGTGATCAGGGGGATCAGCCCCAGCATTTT
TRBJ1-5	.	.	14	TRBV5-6	CASSLARGDQPQHF	TGTGCCAGCAGCTTGGCCCGGGGGGATCAGCCCCAGCATTTT
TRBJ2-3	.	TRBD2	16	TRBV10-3	CAISSRTSGEGDTQYF	TGTGCCATCAGCTCCCGGACTAGCGGGGAAGGTGATACGCAGTATTTT
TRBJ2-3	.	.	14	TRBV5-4	CASSLEGAADTQYF	TGTGCCAGCAGCTTGGAAGGGGCCGCAGATACGCAGTATTTT
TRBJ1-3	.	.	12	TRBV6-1	CASSPVGNTIYF	TGTGCCAGCAGTCCAGTTGGAAACACCATATATTTT
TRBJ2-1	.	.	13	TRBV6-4	CASSSGGHNEQFF	TGTGCCAGCAGTTCTGGGGGCCATAATGAGCAGTTCTTC
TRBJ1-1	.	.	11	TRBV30	CAWRVRTEAFF	TGTGCCTGGAGGGTTCGGACTGAAGCTTTCTTT
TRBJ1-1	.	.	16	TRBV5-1	CASSLFSRGGNTEAFF	TGCGCCAGCAGCTTATTTAGTCGTGGCGGGAACACTGAAGCTTTCTTT
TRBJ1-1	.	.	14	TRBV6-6	CASSSLQGNTEAFF	TGTGCCAGCAGTTCCCTACAGGGGAACACTGAAGCTTTCTTT
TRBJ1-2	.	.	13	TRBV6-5	CVSWGGGLDGYTF	TGTGTATCCTGGGGGGGCGGCCTCGATGGCTACACCTTC